This TCR beta chain was recovered during a study of blood T cell repertoires in COVID-19. Study context: Sample material is recorded as cDNA or gDNA derived from T cells, B-cell-depleted T cells, or PBMCs.

Libraries were prepared by immunoSEQ multiplex PCR; TCRdb keeps only in-frame clonotypes and omits some of them. The table has 50,000 to 60,000 clones, almost 90% seen once; the top ten hold approximately 8%. In this sample, this clone turned up once. Its ends do not fully match the called genes, so a read error is possible. The CDR3 has 15 residues. Germline V gives CDR1 KGHSH, CDR2 LQKENI. The sequence derives from a man aged 55 to 70 with active COVID-19. The material sequenced was peripheral blood. The chain uses TRBV18 and TRBJ2-7; 10 nucleotides match TRBD2. CDR3 in amino acids: CASSNKGTSGEGVRF. The DNA for the CDR3 is TGTGCCAGCTCAAACAAGGGAACTAGCGGGGAAGGTGTCCGCTTC. Filled out from reference TRBV18 and TRBJ2-7, the complete variable domain reads NAGVMQNPRHLVRRRGQEARLRCSPMKGHSHVYWYRQLPEEGLKFMVYLQKENIIDESGMPKERFSAEFPKEGPSILRIQQVVRGDSAAYFCASSNKGTSGEGVRFGPGTRLTVT.